This entry features one T cell receptor beta chain sequence. A second PCR, run for roughly 7 to 11 cycles, used a sample-barcoded 5' primer plus a J-beta primer mix. TCRdb re-called the 5' RACE reads through MiXCR, storing one row per CDR3 protein. The sample has over 700,000 distinct CDR3 sequences, around 25% seen once. The V end was cut by 5 bases, the J end by 8 bases, with 15 bases between. This CDR3 comprises 13 residues. Looked up from germline, CDR1 is SEHNR and CDR2 is FQNEAQ (reference sequence). The record originates from a study of blood T cells in healthy people across ages. This sample also belongs to another study, concerning T cells of mothers and their children.

The chain employs TRBV7-9 and TRBJ1-2, with unresolved D. Sequencing used blood. This TCR was sampled from a boy between 5 and 17 years old in good health. CDR3 nucleotides: TGTGCCAGCAGCCTCGCGGAGAATGGGGGCTACACCTTC. This codes for CASSLAENGGYTF.